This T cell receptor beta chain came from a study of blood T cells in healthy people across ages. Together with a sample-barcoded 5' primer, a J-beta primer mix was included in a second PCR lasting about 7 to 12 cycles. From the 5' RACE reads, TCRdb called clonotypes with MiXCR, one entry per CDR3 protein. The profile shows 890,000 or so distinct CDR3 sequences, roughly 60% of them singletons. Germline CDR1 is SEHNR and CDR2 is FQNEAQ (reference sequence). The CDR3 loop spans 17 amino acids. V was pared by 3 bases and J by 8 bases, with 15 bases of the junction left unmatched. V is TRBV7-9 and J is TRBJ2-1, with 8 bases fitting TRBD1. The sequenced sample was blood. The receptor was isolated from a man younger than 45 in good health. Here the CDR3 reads CASSLTDPRDRLHEQFF. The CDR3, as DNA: TGTGCCAGCAGCTTGACGGACCCTCGGGACAGGCTGCATGAGCAGTTCTTC.